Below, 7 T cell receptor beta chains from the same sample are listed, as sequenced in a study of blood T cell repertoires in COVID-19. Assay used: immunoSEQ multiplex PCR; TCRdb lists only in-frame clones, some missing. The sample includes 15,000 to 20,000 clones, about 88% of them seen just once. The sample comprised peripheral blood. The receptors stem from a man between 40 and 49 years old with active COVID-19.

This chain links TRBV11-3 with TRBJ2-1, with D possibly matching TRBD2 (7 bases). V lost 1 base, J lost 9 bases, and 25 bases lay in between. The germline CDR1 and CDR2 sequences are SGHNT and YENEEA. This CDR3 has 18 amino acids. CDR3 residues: CASSLVLFGGDGTSEQFF. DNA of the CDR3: TGTGCCAGCAGCTTAGTGCTATTTGGGGGGGATGGGACAAGTGAGCAGTTCTTC.

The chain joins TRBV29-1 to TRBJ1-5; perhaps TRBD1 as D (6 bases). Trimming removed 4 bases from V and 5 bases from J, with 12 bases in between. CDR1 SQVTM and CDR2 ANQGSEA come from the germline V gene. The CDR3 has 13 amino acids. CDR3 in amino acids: CSVGGGFYQPQHF. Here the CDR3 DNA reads TGCAGCGTTGGAGGGGGATTCTATCAGCCCCAGCATTTT.

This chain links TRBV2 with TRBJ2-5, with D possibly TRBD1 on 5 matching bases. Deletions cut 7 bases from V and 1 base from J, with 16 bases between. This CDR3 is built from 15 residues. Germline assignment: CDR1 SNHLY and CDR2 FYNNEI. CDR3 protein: CASTRSGASQETQYF. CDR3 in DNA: TGTGCCAGCACCAGGAGTGGGGCCAGCCAAGAGACCCAGTACTTC.

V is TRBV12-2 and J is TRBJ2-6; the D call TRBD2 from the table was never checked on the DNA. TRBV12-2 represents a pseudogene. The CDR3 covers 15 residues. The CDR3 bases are TGTGCAAGTCGCTTGAGTGGCTCTGGGGCCAACGTCCTGACTTTC. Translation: CASRLSGSGANVLTF.

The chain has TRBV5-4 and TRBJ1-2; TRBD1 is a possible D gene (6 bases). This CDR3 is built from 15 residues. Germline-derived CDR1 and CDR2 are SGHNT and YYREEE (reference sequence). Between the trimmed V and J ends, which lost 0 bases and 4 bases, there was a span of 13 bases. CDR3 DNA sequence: TGTGCCAGCAGCTTGGCCTCGAGGGGGGGCTATGGCTACACCTTC. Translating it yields CASSLASRGGYGYTF. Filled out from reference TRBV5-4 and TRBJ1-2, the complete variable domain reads ETGVTQSPTHLIKTRGQQVTLRCSSQSGHNTVSWYQQALGQGPQFIFQYYREEENGRGNFPPRFSGLQFPNYSSELNVNALELDDSALYLCASSLASRGGYGYTFGSGTRLTVV.

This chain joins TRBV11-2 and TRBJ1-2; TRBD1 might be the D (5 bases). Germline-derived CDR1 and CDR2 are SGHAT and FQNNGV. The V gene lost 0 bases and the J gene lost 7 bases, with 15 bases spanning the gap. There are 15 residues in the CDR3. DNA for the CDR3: TGTGCCAGCAGCTTAGAAACGACAGCAGCGGGTGGCTACACCTTC. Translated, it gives CASSLETTAAGGYTF.

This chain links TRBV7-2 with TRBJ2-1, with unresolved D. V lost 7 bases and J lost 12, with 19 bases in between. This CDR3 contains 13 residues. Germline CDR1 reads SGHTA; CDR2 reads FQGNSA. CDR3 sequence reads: CASNPSRNGVQFF. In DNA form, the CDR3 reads TGTGCCAGCAACCCCTCAAGGAACGGAGTGCAGTTCTTC. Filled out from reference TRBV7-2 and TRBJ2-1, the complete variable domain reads GAGVSQSPSNKVTEKGKDVELRCDPISGHTALYWYRQSLGQGLEFLIYFQGNSAPDKSGLPSDRFSAERTGGSVSTLTIQRTQQEDSAVYLCASNPSRNGVQFFGPGTRLTVL.